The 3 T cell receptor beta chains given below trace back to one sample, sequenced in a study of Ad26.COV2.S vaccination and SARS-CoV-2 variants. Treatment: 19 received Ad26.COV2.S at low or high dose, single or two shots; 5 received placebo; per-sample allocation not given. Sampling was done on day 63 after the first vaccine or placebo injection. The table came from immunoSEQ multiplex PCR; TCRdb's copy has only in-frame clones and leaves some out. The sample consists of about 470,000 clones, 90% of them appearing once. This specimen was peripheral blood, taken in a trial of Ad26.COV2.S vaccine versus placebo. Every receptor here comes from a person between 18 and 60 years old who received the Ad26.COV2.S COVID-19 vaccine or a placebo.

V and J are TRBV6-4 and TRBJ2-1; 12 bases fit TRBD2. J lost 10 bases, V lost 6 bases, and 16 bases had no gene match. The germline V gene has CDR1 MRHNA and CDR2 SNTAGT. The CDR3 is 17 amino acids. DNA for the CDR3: TGTGCCAGCAGAAGACTAGCGGGGGCTGGGGATTCCGAGGAGCAGTTCTTC. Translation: CASRRLAGAGDSEEQFF.

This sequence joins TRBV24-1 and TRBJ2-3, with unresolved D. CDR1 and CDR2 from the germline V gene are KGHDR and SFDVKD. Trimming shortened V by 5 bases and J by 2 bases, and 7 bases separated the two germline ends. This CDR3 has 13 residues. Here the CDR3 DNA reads TGTGCCACCAGTGTGCGTTTCACAGATACGCAGTATTTT. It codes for CATSVRFTDTQYF.

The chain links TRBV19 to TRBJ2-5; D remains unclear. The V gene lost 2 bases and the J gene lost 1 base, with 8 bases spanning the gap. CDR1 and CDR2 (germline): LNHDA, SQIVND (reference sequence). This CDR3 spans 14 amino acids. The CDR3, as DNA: TGTGCCAGTAGTATAAGTCAGCTCCAAGAGACCCAGTACTTC. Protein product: CASSISQLQETQYF.